This is a list of T cell receptor beta chains from one sample in a study of technical replicates of blood from several donors. The protocol was immunoSEQ multiplex PCR, while the TCRdb copy is restricted to in-frame clones and leaves out a portion. Found here are 10,000 to 15,000 clones, around 92% of them singletons; the top ten hold approximately 7.6%. The specimen sequenced was PBMCs. The receptors shown here come from a human donor in good health. Each CDR3 is given with its conserved first and last residue. Each record gives: J gene, clone size, V gene, D gene, CDR3 DNA, CDR3 protein. A D gene is named only where the DNA matches it firmly. Where a row states a size, it is once, few, many or the class of an expanded clone; other rows omit it.

j_gene: TRBJ2-3
abundance: NA
v_gene: TRBV6-5
d_gene: TRBD2
CDR3nt: TGTGGATCACGAGGGCGGGAGACAGATACGCAGTATTTT
CDR3aa: CGSRGRETDTQYF

j_gene: TRBJ2-1
abundance: NA
v_gene: TRBV11-2
d_gene: NA
CDR3nt: TGTGCCAGCAGCCAGTCTAGACCGAGAACAATGAGGCAGTTCTTC
CDR3aa: CASSQSRPRTMRQFF

j_gene: TRBJ2-7
abundance: once
v_gene: TRBV5-1
d_gene: TRBD1
CDR3nt: TGCGCCAGCAGCTTGGGGGTTACTCGGACAGGCTCCTACGAGCAGTACTTC
CDR3aa: CASSLGVTRTGSYEQYF

j_gene: TRBJ2-1
abundance: NA
v_gene: TRBV7-9
d_gene: TRBD2
CDR3nt: TGTGCCAGCAGCCGCCCGGGAGGGTTTTATGATGAGCAGTTCTTC
CDR3aa: CASSRPGGFYDEQFF

j_gene: TRBJ2-1
abundance: NA
v_gene: TRBV5-1
d_gene: NA
CDR3nt: TGCGCCAGCAGCAGTTCGACTGCTACCGACAATGAGCAGTTCTTC
CDR3aa: CASSSSTATDNEQFF

j_gene: TRBJ2-5
abundance: NA
v_gene: TRBV2
d_gene: NA
CDR3nt: TGTGCCACCAGTCTCGAGACCCAGTACTTC
CDR3aa: CATSLETQYF

j_gene: TRBJ2-1
abundance: NA
v_gene: TRBV5-1
d_gene: TRBD2
CDR3nt: TGCGCCAGCAGCCCTGGACTAGCGGGAGATTTACTCAATGAGCAGTTCTTC
CDR3aa: CASSPGLAGDLLNEQFF

j_gene: TRBJ2-1
abundance: NA
v_gene: TRBV29-1
d_gene: NA
CDR3nt: TGCAGCGTTGAGATAGTCCAAGGGGGTGAGCAGTTCTTC
CDR3aa: CSVEIVQGGEQFF

j_gene: TRBJ2-7
abundance: NA
v_gene: TRBV4-2
d_gene: NA
CDR3nt: TGTGCCAGCAGCCAAGAAGGAGGCGGGGTGGCCTACGAGCAGTACTTC
CDR3aa: CASSQEGGGVAYEQYF

j_gene: TRBJ2-2
abundance: NA
v_gene: TRBV18
d_gene: TRBD2
CDR3nt: TGTGCCAGCTCCTCCCGGCGTTCTAGCGGGAGTGTCGAGGCCGGGGAGCTGTTTTTT
CDR3aa: CASSSRRSSGSVEAGELFF

j_gene: TRBJ2-7
abundance: NA
v_gene: TRBV5-6
d_gene: NA
CDR3nt: TGTGCCAGCAGCTCGACAATGAGCTCCTACGAGCAGTACTTC
CDR3aa: CASSSTMSSYEQYF

j_gene: TRBJ1-1
abundance: NA
v_gene: TRBV6-5
d_gene: NA
CDR3nt: TGTGCCAGCAGTTTATTGATCGGGGGTTACGGCACTGAAGCTTTCTTT
CDR3aa: CASSLLIGGYGTEAFF

j_gene: TRBJ1-2
abundance: NA
v_gene: TRBV9
d_gene: NA
CDR3nt: TGTGCCAGCAGCGTAGCGGTGGGGCTGGACTATGGCTACACCTTC
CDR3aa: CASSVAVGLDYGYTF

j_gene: TRBJ1-5
abundance: once
v_gene: TRBV6-1
d_gene: TRBD1
CDR3nt: TGTGCCACCGAATTCGACAGGGTCGGACAGCCCCAGCATTTT
CDR3aa: CATEFDRVGQPQHF

j_gene: TRBJ2-5
abundance: NA
v_gene: TRBV19
d_gene: NA
CDR3nt: TGTGCCAGTAGTATACCTGGTCAAGCGAGAGAGACCCAGTACTTC
CDR3aa: CASSIPGQARETQYF

j_gene: TRBJ2-7
abundance: NA
v_gene: TRBV18
d_gene: TRBD1
CDR3nt: TGTGCCGGCGGACAGGCGCCCTACGAGCAGTACTTC
CDR3aa: CAGGQAPYEQYF

j_gene: TRBJ2-1
abundance: NA
v_gene: TRBV25-1
d_gene: NA
CDR3nt: TGTGCCAGCAGTGATGGACTTTCCCCCTACAATGAGCAGTTCTTC
CDR3aa: CASSDGLSPYNEQFF

j_gene: TRBJ2-3
abundance: NA
v_gene: TRBV7-3
d_gene: TRBD1
CDR3nt: TGTGCCAGCAGCCCGACAGGGAATACAGATACGCAGTATTTT
CDR3aa: CASSPTGNTDTQYF

j_gene: TRBJ1-2
abundance: NA
v_gene: TRBV28
d_gene: NA
CDR3nt: TGTGCCACCTTCGCGGACAGTTATTATGGCTACACCTTC
CDR3aa: CATFADSYYGYTF

j_gene: TRBJ2-3
abundance: NA
v_gene: TRBV29-1
d_gene: NA
CDR3nt: TGCAGCGCCGTACAGGGAGTAAATACGCAGTATTTT
CDR3aa: CSAVQGVNTQYF

j_gene: TRBJ2-1
abundance: NA
v_gene: TRBV6-1
d_gene: TRBD1
CDR3nt: TGTGCCAGCAGAGCCGGGACAGGGTACCCCATGGAGTTCTTC
CDR3aa: CASRAGTGYPMEFF

j_gene: TRBJ2-7
abundance: NA
v_gene: TRBV5-8
d_gene: TRBD1
CDR3nt: TGTGCCAGCAGTCCCGTCGGACAGGGCTCGCACGAGCAGTACTTC
CDR3aa: CASSPVGQGSHEQYF

j_gene: TRBJ1-1
abundance: NA
v_gene: TRBV19
d_gene: TRBD1
CDR3nt: TGTGCCAGTAGTATGGCTGGGACAGCCGAACATGAAGCTTTCTTT
CDR3aa: CASSMAGTAEHEAFF

j_gene: TRBJ1-1
abundance: NA
v_gene: TRBV29-1
d_gene: NA
CDR3nt: TGCAGCGGAAACTTTAGACAGGCCACTGAAGCTTTCTTT
CDR3aa: CSGNFRQATEAFF

j_gene: TRBJ2-1
abundance: NA
v_gene: TRBV10-2
d_gene: TRBD2
CDR3nt: TGCGCCAGCTTCGAGCAGGCGGGAGTCGTGTACAATGAGCAGTTCTTC
CDR3aa: CASFEQAGVVYNEQFF

j_gene: TRBJ2-1
abundance: NA
v_gene: TRBV13
d_gene: NA
CDR3nt: TGTGCCAGCAGTCATCCGCTAGCGCTTGACAATGAGCAGTTCTTC
CDR3aa: CASSHPLALDNEQFF

j_gene: TRBJ2-3
abundance: once
v_gene: TRBV9
d_gene: NA
CDR3nt: TGTGCCAGCAGCCCTACCGGGGTGGCGAGGGTACACACAGATACGCAGTATTTT
CDR3aa: CASSPTGVARVHTDTQYF

j_gene: TRBJ2-3
abundance: NA
v_gene: TRBV14
d_gene: TRBD2
CDR3nt: TGTGCCAGCAGCCAAACTAGCGGGAGTACGCAGTATTTT
CDR3aa: CASSQTSGSTQYF

j_gene: TRBJ2-5
abundance: NA
v_gene: TRBV19
d_gene: TRBD2
CDR3nt: TGTGCCAGTAGCCGGACTAGGCGCGGAGAGACCCAGTACTTC
CDR3aa: CASSRTRRGETQYF

j_gene: TRBJ2-3
abundance: NA
v_gene: TRBV9
d_gene: TRBD2
CDR3nt: TGTGCCAGCAGCGCTACGCCGGGACTAGCGGGAGTTGCAGATACGCAGTATTTT
CDR3aa: CASSATPGLAGVADTQYF

j_gene: TRBJ2-1
abundance: NA
v_gene: TRBV27
d_gene: TRBD2
CDR3nt: TGTGCCAGCAGCCTTAGGAGCAAGACTAGCGGTATTAAAGCCCCCTACAATGAGCAGTTCTTC
CDR3aa: CASSLRSKTSGIKAPYNEQFF

j_gene: TRBJ2-7
abundance: NA
v_gene: TRBV5-1
d_gene: NA
CDR3nt: TGCGCCAGCAGCTTTGACAGGAGATACGAGCAGTACTTC
CDR3aa: CASSFDRRYEQYF

j_gene: TRBJ1-2
abundance: NA
v_gene: TRBV30
d_gene: NA
CDR3nt: TGTGCCTGGAGCGCTACACGGGGCGGGGCTGGCTACACCTTC
CDR3aa: CAWSATRGGAGYTF

j_gene: TRBJ2-7
abundance: NA
v_gene: TRBV28
d_gene: TRBD1
CDR3nt: TGTGCCAGCAGTCCCCTCGGGACAGTATACTACGAGCAGTACTTC
CDR3aa: CASSPLGTVYYEQYF

j_gene: TRBJ2-3
abundance: NA
v_gene: TRBV11-1
d_gene: NA
CDR3nt: TGTGCCAGCAGCTTAGTCCCCGGGGATACGCAGTATTTT
CDR3aa: CASSLVPGDTQYF

j_gene: TRBJ1-1
abundance: NA
v_gene: TRBV7-2
d_gene: NA
CDR3nt: TGTGCCAGCAGCTTAGTGGGGCCCACTGAAGCTTTCTTT
CDR3aa: CASSLVGPTEAFF

j_gene: TRBJ2-7
abundance: NA
v_gene: TRBV2
d_gene: NA
CDR3nt: TGTGCCAGCGAACGGGACATCAACTACGAGCAGTACTTC
CDR3aa: CASERDINYEQYF

j_gene: TRBJ2-6
abundance: NA
v_gene: TRBV19
d_gene: TRBD2
CDR3nt: TGTGCCAGTAACCGGGGGGGAGGGGCCAACGTCCTGACTTTC
CDR3aa: CASNRGGGANVLTF

j_gene: TRBJ1-1
abundance: NA
v_gene: TRBV2
d_gene: TRBD1
CDR3nt: TGTGCCAGCAGTGAGTTCGGGACAGGGGTTTGGGGCACTGAAGCTTTCTTT
CDR3aa: CASSEFGTGVWGTEAFF

j_gene: TRBJ1-1
abundance: NA
v_gene: TRBV7-9
d_gene: TRBD1
CDR3nt: TGTGCCAGCAGCGACGGACAGGCGGGTACTGAAGCTTTCTTT
CDR3aa: CASSDGQAGTEAFF

j_gene: TRBJ2-7
abundance: once
v_gene: TRBV5-1
d_gene: TRBD1
CDR3nt: TGCGCCAGCAGCCTAACGACGGGACAGGGATCCGAGCAGTACTTC
CDR3aa: CASSLTTGQGSEQYF

j_gene: TRBJ2-7
abundance: once
v_gene: TRBV10-2
d_gene: NA
CDR3nt: TGCGCCAGCAGTGAGCATGGAGCCTACGAGCAGTACTTC
CDR3aa: CASSEHGAYEQYF

j_gene: TRBJ2-3
abundance: NA
v_gene: TRBV29-1
d_gene: NA
CDR3nt: TGCAGCGTTGAACTTAGCCAAGCTTATACGCAGTATTTT
CDR3aa: CSVELSQAYTQYF

j_gene: TRBJ1-2
abundance: NA
v_gene: TRBV19
d_gene: NA
CDR3nt: TGTGCCAGTAGTATCCGAGACAGGTTCTACGCCGCGGAGAACTATGGCTACACCTTC
CDR3aa: CASSIRDRFYAAENYGYTF

j_gene: TRBJ2-2
abundance: NA
v_gene: TRBV9
d_gene: TRBD2
CDR3nt: TGTGCCAGCAGCGTAGATAGCGGGAGATCCGGGGAGCTGTTTTTT
CDR3aa: CASSVDSGRSGELFF

j_gene: TRBJ2-5
abundance: NA
v_gene: TRBV10-1
d_gene: TRBD1
CDR3nt: TGCGCCAGCAGTGCCCCGGGGACAGGGGGAGAGCAGTACTTC
CDR3aa: CASSAPGTGGEQYF

j_gene: TRBJ1-5
abundance: NA
v_gene: TRBV6-5
d_gene: NA
CDR3nt: TGTGCCAGCCGGAGGTTTAGCAATCAGCCCCAGCATTTT
CDR3aa: CASRRFSNQPQHF

j_gene: TRBJ2-7
abundance: NA
v_gene: TRBV10-3
d_gene: NA
CDR3nt: TGTGCCATCAGTGGATCGAGACAGAGGACCGGCGGTGAGCAGTACTTC
CDR3aa: CAISGSRQRTGGEQYF

j_gene: TRBJ1-3
abundance: NA
v_gene: TRBV11-2
d_gene: TRBD1
CDR3nt: TGTGCCAGTGGACAGGGAATTGGAAACACCATATATTTT
CDR3aa: CASGQGIGNTIYF

j_gene: TRBJ2-7
abundance: NA
v_gene: TRBV6-1
d_gene: NA
CDR3nt: TGTGCCTGCCAGGCAGGTGTATCCTACGAGCAGTACTTC
CDR3aa: CACQAGVSYEQYF

j_gene: TRBJ2-7
abundance: NA
v_gene: TRBV11-2
d_gene: TRBD2
CDR3nt: TGTGCCAGCAGCCCTTCTAGCGGGGTTTTCTACGAGCAGTACTTC
CDR3aa: CASSPSSGVFYEQYF

j_gene: TRBJ1-5
abundance: NA
v_gene: TRBV6-6
d_gene: TRBD1
CDR3nt: TGTGCCAGCAGTTACCCACACAGGGGGGATCATCAGCCCCAGCATTTT
CDR3aa: CASSYPHRGDHQPQHF

j_gene: TRBJ1-2
abundance: few
v_gene: TRBV30
d_gene: NA
CDR3nt: TGTGCCTGGCCCGCCGGGGGGGCGGATATCCTTGGCTACACCTTC
CDR3aa: CAWPAGGADILGYTF

j_gene: TRBJ1-5
abundance: NA
v_gene: TRBV28
d_gene: TRBD1
CDR3nt: TGTGCCAGCAGAAAGCGGGACAGGGATTTTCAGCCCCAGCATTTT
CDR3aa: CASRKRDRDFQPQHF

j_gene: TRBJ2-7
abundance: NA
v_gene: TRBV19
d_gene: TRBD2
CDR3nt: TGTGCCAGTAGTATAGGGGGAGGGAACGAGCAGTACTTC
CDR3aa: CASSIGGGNEQYF

j_gene: TRBJ2-1
abundance: NA
v_gene: TRBV6-1
d_gene: NA
CDR3nt: TGTGCCAGCAGTGAAGAAGCGGAGGTTTACAATGAGCAGTTCTTC
CDR3aa: CASSEEAEVYNEQFF

j_gene: TRBJ2-7
abundance: NA
v_gene: TRBV28
d_gene: TRBD1
CDR3nt: TGTGCCAGCAGTTCCGGACAGGGGGCGGGTTACGAGCAGTACTTC
CDR3aa: CASSSGQGAGYEQYF

j_gene: TRBJ1-4
abundance: NA
v_gene: TRBV5-1
d_gene: TRBD1
CDR3nt: TGCGCCAGCAGCTTGGCCGGGACAGGAGGGCAGGAACTGTTTTTT
CDR3aa: CASSLAGTGGQELFF

j_gene: TRBJ2-7
abundance: NA
v_gene: TRBV5-1
d_gene: TRBD2
CDR3nt: TGCGCCAGCAGCGGGGGACTAGGGGCCTACGAGCAGTACTTC
CDR3aa: CASSGGLGAYEQYF

j_gene: TRBJ1-2
abundance: NA
v_gene: TRBV5-8
d_gene: NA
CDR3nt: TGTGCCAGCAGCTTGTCAGCTAACTATGGCTACACCTTC
CDR3aa: CASSLSANYGYTF